What follows are 25 T cell receptor beta chains derived from one specimen sequenced in a study of naive and memory T cell subsets. The beta constant-region primer was an equimolar mix of two oligonucleotides covering TRBC1 and TRBC2. TCRdb analysed the UMI-ligation and nested PCR reads with MiXCR anew, one entry per CDR3 protein. The profile shows around 160,000 distinct CDR3 sequences, 15% to 20% of them singletons. The specimen sequenced was naive CD4+ T cells from blood. These receptors were obtained from a human donor in good health.

The sample holds many counts of this clonotype. This chain uses TRBV20-1 with TRBJ2-7; 9 bases agree with TRBD2. The length of the CDR3 is 13 residues. V shed 3 bases and J 4 bases; nucleotides not matched to a gene: 4. Germline CDR1 DFQATT, CDR2 SNEGSKA (reference sequence). CDR3 sequence reads: CSASPSGIYEQYF. Here the CDR3 DNA reads TGCAGTGCTAGCCCTAGCGGGATTTACGAGCAGTACTTC.

There are many counts of this clonotype. Here the CDR3 reads CSARDQTEKKASGSSYNEQFF. The CDR3 coding sequence is TGCAGTGCTAGAGACCAAACAGAAAAAAAAGCTAGCGGGAGCTCCTACAATGAGCAGTTCTTC. The chain uses TRBV20-1 and TRBJ2-1; 10 positions agree with TRBD2. J gave up 0 bases and V 0 bases, and 17 bases lay outside the gene matches. This CDR3 is built from 21 residues. Germline V lookup: CDR1 DFQATT, CDR2 SNEGSKA (reference sequence).

The chain recombines TRBV5-1 with TRBJ2-7; no clear D. Germline assignment: CDR1 SGHRS and CDR2 YFSETQ. The CDR3 length is 14 residues. V was shortened by 0 bases and J by 0 bases, with 7 bases between the two germline ends. DNA for the CDR3: TGCGCCAGCAGCTTGGGCCCCGACTCCTACGAGCAGTACTTC. It yields the protein CASSLGPDSYEQYF.

The table lists this clonotype with a count of one. The chain employs TRBV12-3 or TRBV12-4 and TRBJ2-7, with D possibly matching TRBD1 (5 bases). V was pared by 4 bases and J by 5 bases, with 9 bases between. This CDR3 comprises 12 residues. CDR3 amino acids: CASSCEGDEQYF. CDR3 DNA: TGTGCCAGCAGTTGCGAAGGGGACGAGCAGTACTTC.

The genes are TRBV5-1 and TRBJ1-3, with D uncertain. Trimming removed 3 bases from V and 2 bases from J, with 18 bases in between. In germline, CDR1 is SGHRS, CDR2 YFSETQ. This CDR3 is built from 17 residues. The CDR3 protein is CASSSDIDTSTGNTIYF. CDR3 DNA: TGCGCCAGCAGCTCAGATATAGACACGAGCACTGGAAACACCATATATTTT.

There are a few counts of this clonotype. V gene TRBV5-4 combines with J gene TRBJ2-1; the D gene is possibly TRBD2 (6 bases). Germline assignment: CDR1 SGHNT and CDR2 YYREEE (reference sequence). The CDR3 contains 15 residues. V dropped 2 bases and J dropped 3 bases, with 12 bases sitting between them. The CDR3 DNA is TGTGCCAGCAGCTTCGGACGCGGGGACTACAATGAGCAGTTCTTC. It codes for CASSFGRGDYNEQFF.

This clonotype was found many times. V usage is TRBV4-1 and J usage is TRBJ2-7; TRBD1 might be the D (5 bases). Trimming left V 2 bases short and J 4 bases short, with 15 bases between. Germline V CDR1 and CDR2: MGHRA, YSYEKL. The CDR3 totals 15 residues. The CDR3 nucleotides read TGCGCCAGCAGCCAAAATTTAGGGGCATTATACGAGCAGTACTTC. Amino acids: CASSQNLGALYEQYF.

The chain's CDR3 is CASSSRMNTEAFF. In DNA form, the CDR3 reads TGTGCCAGCAGCTCCAGAATGAACACTGAAGCTTTCTTT. The V and J genes are TRBV7-3 and TRBJ1-1; no firm D call. This CDR3 is built from 13 residues. V gave up 4 bases and J gave up 0 bases, with 6 bases separating them. The germline V gene encodes CDR1 SGHTA and CDR2 FQGTGA.

This clonotype has just a few counts. This chain links TRBV12-3 or TRBV12-4 with TRBJ2-3, with 8 bases that match TRBD1. The CDR3 runs to 15 residues. Trimming at V came to 6 bases and at J to 2 bases, leaving 7 bases not matched to a gene. The CDR3 nucleotides are TGTGCCAGCAGCCCGCAGGGGGCCTACACAGATACGCAGTATTTT. Encoded protein: CASSPQGAYTDTQYF.

The chain joins TRBV5-4 to TRBJ2-5, with 7 positions matching TRBD2. V shed 2 bases, J shed 2 bases, and the junction held 6 bases outside the gene matches. Looked up from germline, CDR1 is SGHNT and CDR2 is YYREEE (reference sequence). The CDR3 consists of 15 residues. The chain's CDR3 is CASSLTSGGQETQYF. CDR3 DNA: TGTGCCAGCAGCTTAACTTCGGGGGGACAAGAGACCCAGTACTTC.

This clonotype was found a few times. This chain connects TRBV6-5 to TRBJ1-4; the match to TRBD1 covers 7 bases. Trimming removed 6 bases from V and 8 bases from J; junction bases left unmatched: 9. The CDR3 has 14 amino acids. CDR1 MNHEY and CDR2 SVGAGI come from the germline V gene. CDR3 amino acids: CASRRDSVFEKLFF. CDR3 DNA sequence: TGTGCCAGCAGGCGGGACAGCGTTTTCGAAAAACTGTTTTTT.

This clonotype was recorded a few times. V is TRBV12-3 or TRBV12-4 and J is TRBJ1-5, with D possibly TRBD1 on 5 matching bases. The length of the CDR3 is 14 residues. Trimming removed 2 bases at V and 7 bases at J, with 12 bases between. CDR3 loop: CASSLHPQEQPQHF. Written as DNA, the CDR3 is TGTGCCAGCAGTTTACACCCACAGGAGCAGCCCCAGCATTTT.

The chain recombines TRBV12-3 or TRBV12-4 with TRBJ1-1; possible D gene TRBD1, 6 bases. The ends were cut back, 6 bases at V and 2 bases at J, with 19 bases in the middle. This CDR3 is built from 16 residues. The CDR3 coding sequence is TGTGCCAGCAGCCCGCCCAACAGGGCTGGAAACACTGAAGCTTTCTTT. Its translation is CASSPPNRAGNTEAFF.

This clonotype was detected a few times. The chain has TRBV2 and TRBJ2-1; D may correspond to TRBD1 or TRBD2 (5 bases each). The CDR3 consists of 13 residues. Germline V gene lookup returns CDR1 SNHLY and CDR2 FYNNEI. The germline V and J ends were trimmed by 8 bases and 5 bases, with 13 bases remaining between them. The CDR3 spells CASLRGQNNEQFF. The DNA of the CDR3 is TGTGCCAGCCTACGGGGCCAAAACAATGAGCAGTTCTTC.

This clonotype was picked up a small number of times. The chain uses TRBV20-1 and TRBJ1-5; D gene unclear. The V gene's germline CDR1 is DFQATT and CDR2 SNEGSKA (reference sequence). This CDR3 contains 12 residues. Trimming pared 5 bases from V and 6 bases from J, leaving 11 bases between. The CDR3 reads CSALSVGQPQHF. CDR3 sequence (DNA): TGCAGTGCTCTCAGCGTAGGTCAGCCCCAGCATTTT.

The V gene is TRBV5-4, the J gene TRBJ2-5; D is perhaps TRBD2 (6 bases). This CDR3 spans 16 amino acids. V was cut by 1 base and J by 2 bases, with 15 bases left in between. Germline CDR1 is SGHNT and CDR2 is YYREEE (reference sequence). CDR3 in amino acids: CASSLSPRSGQETQYF. DNA of the CDR3: TGTGCCAGCAGCTTGTCTCCCAGGAGCGGGCAAGAGACCCAGTACTTC.

The CDR3 is CASSWTGLTTSGTPYNEQFF. The CDR3 DNA sequence: TGCGCCAGCAGCTGGACAGGGTTAACAACTAGCGGAACCCCCTACAATGAGCAGTTCTTC. This chain links TRBV5-1 with TRBJ2-1, with D perhaps assigned TRBD1 or TRBD2 (8 bases each). Germline CDR1 SGHRS, CDR2 YFSETQ. Trimming pared 3 bases from V and 2 bases from J, leaving 27 bases between. This CDR3 comprises 20 residues. Full variable domain (rest looked up from reference TRBV5-1 and TRBJ2-1): KAGVTQTPRYLIKTRGQQVTLSCSPISGHRSVSWYQQTPGQGLQFLFEYFSETQRNKGNFPGRFSGRQFSNSRSEMNVSTLELGDSALYLCASSWTGLTTSGTPYNEQFFGPGTRLTVL.

A few counts support this clonotype. The chain links TRBV24-1 to TRBJ2-1; TRBD2 agrees at 11 bases. The CDR3 is made up of 16 amino acids. The V segment lost 4 bases and the J segment 5 bases; nucleotides outside the gene matches: 6. Germline V gene data show CDR1 as KGHDR and CDR2 as SFDVKD. CDR3 in DNA: TGTGCCACCAGTGACGTGGGACTAGCGGAAGACAATGAGCAGTTCTTC. It is translated as CATSDVGLAEDNEQFF.

This chain connects TRBV6-2 or TRBV6-3 to TRBJ2-1; a possible D gene is TRBD2 (6 bases). V was shortened by 2 bases and J by 1 base, with 9 bases between the two germline ends. Germline V gives CDR1 MNHEY, CDR2 SVGEGT. This CDR3 has 15 amino acids. CDR3 in DNA: TGTGCCAGCAGTTACCAGCGGGTGTCCTACAATGAGCAGTTCTTC. Its translation: CASSYQRVSYNEQFF.

The chain couples TRBV27 to TRBJ1-1; D is perhaps TRBD1 (6 bases). CDR3 length: 15 amino acids. V lost 2 bases and J lost 2, with 12 bases in between. Per germline, CDR1 MNHEY and CDR2 SMNVEV (reference sequence). The CDR3 DNA reads as TGTGCCAGCAGTTTAAACAGGGCCATAAACACTGAAGCTTTCTTT. Translated: CASSLNRAINTEAFF.

This clonotype was counted a few times. The chain is built from TRBV5-1 and TRBJ1-4, with D uncertain. CDR1 is SGHRS and CDR2 is YFSETQ in the germline V gene. The V and J ends lost 4 bases and 8 bases respectively, with 18 bases between them. This CDR3 has 15 amino acids. CDR3 amino acids: CASSLVTDTPEKLFF. The CDR3 region has the DNA TGCGCCAGCAGCCTGGTAACGGATACGCCGGAAAAACTGTTTTTT.

Only a few counts were recorded for this clonotype. The V gene is TRBV6-2 or TRBV6-3, the J gene TRBJ1-1; D ambiguous. This CDR3 has 16 residues. Germline values: CDR1 MNHEY, CDR2 SVGEGT. V was shortened by 2 bases and J by 4 bases, with 17 bases between the two germline ends. The CDR3 is CASSYPALGERTEAFF. CDR3 bases: TGTGCCAGCAGTTACCCTGCCCTTGGAGAGCGCACTGAAGCTTTCTTT.

This clonotype was seen a few times. The genes are TRBV6-2 or TRBV6-3 and TRBJ2-2; D gene ambiguous. V was cut by 2 bases and J by 2 bases, with 3 bases left in between. This CDR3 has 13 amino acids. Germline values: CDR1 MNHEY, CDR2 SVGEGT. The CDR3 sequence: CASSYINTGELFF. CDR3 in DNA: TGTGCCAGCAGTTACATCAACACCGGGGAGCTGTTTTTT.

This clonotype was counted a few times. J is TRBJ2-1 and V is TRBV5-1; D gene ambiguous. Germline assignment: CDR1 SGHRS and CDR2 YFSETQ. Deletions cut 4 bases from V and 9 bases from J, with 11 bases between. CDR3 size: 12 residues. In DNA, the CDR3 is TGCGCCAGCAGCAACAACATCGGTGAGCAGTTCTTC. It is translated as CASSNNIGEQFF.

V usage is TRBV11-2 and J usage is TRBJ2-5; D remains ambiguous. CDR1 and CDR2 (germline): SGHAT, FQNNGV. This CDR3 spans 13 amino acids. V lost 3 bases to trimming and J lost 7 bases, with 12 bases between them. The CDR3, as DNA: TGTGCCAGCAGCTTGCGTGAGGTTGGGACCCAGTACTTC. It codes for CASSLREVGTQYF. The whole variable domain, remainder taken from reference TRBV11-2 and TRBJ2-5, is EAGVAQSPRYKIIEKRQSVAFWCNPISGHATLYWYQQILGQGPKLLIQFQNNGVVDDSQLPKDRFSAERLKGVDSTLKIQPAKLEDSAVYLCASSLREVGTQYFGPGTRLLVL.